This TCR beta chain was documented in a study of breast tumors, draining lymph nodes, adjacent tissues. Breast cancer patients provided tissue from their axillary draining lymph nodes. Study-level points and caveats: Data only fit, rather than demonstrated, lymph node origin of most tumor T cells. Compared with lymph nodes, tumors were less diverse; compared with nontumor tissue, more.

Comment on this clonotype: Its target is unknown. Possible read error: a much larger clone is one base away.

A single record per CDR3 protein comes from TCRdb applying MiXCR to the multiplex PCR reads. The sample shows under 250,000 distinct CDR3 sequences, roughly 32% of them seen only once. This receptor was obtained from a female donor with breast cancer. Some clones in this sample may be carry-over from other donors' samples. Sequencing was done on a sample of axillary lymph node tissue.

CDR3: CTWSVPGGQETQYF. For the CDR3, the DNA is TGTACCTGGAGTGTCCCAGGAGGGCAAGAGACCCAGTACTTC. The chain is built from TRBV30 and TRBJ2-5; possibly TRBD2 for D (6 bases). Germline loops: CDR1 GTSNPN, CDR2 SVGIG (reference sequence). This CDR3 has 14 amino acids.